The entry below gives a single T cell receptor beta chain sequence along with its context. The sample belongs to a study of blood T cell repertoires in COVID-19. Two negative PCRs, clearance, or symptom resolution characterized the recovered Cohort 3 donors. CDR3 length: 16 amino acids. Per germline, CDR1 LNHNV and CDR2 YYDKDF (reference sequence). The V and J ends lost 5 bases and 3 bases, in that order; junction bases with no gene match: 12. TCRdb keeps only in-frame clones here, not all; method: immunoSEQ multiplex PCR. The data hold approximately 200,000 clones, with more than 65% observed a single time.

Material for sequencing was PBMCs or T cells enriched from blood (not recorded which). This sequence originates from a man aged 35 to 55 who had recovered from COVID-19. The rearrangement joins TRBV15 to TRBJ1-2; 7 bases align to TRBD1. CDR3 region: CATSPIAKTGDYGYTF. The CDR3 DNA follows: TGTGCCACCAGCCCGATAGCGAAAACAGGGGACTATGGCTACACCTTC.